Below, one T cell receptor (beta chain) is given with its context. This specimen comes from a study of blood T cell repertoires in COVID-19. Study at large: Specimens from acute and convalescent COVID-19 originated in the United States, Italy and Spain. Nucleic acid was either cDNA or gDNA, and it came from T cells, B-cell-depleted T cells, or PBMCs.

Per the germline V gene, CDR1 is KGHDR and CDR2 is SFDVKD. V was pared by 6 bases and J by 11 bases, with 15 bases between. This CDR3 spans 12 amino acids. Original methodology: Estimated nucleated cell counts came from reference gene primer amplification. TCRdb's table, derived via immunoSEQ multiplex PCR, lists solely in-frame clones and lacks some. D and trimming were read from the DNA, whereas the V and J calls and clone size are those reported in that table. The table lists about 260,000 clones, 84% of them singletons. Sequencing input: peripheral blood. This chain joins TRBV24-1 and TRBJ1-1, with a possible D match to TRBD1 (6 bases). The origin of this receptor is a woman in her forties who had recovered from COVID-19. This chain's CDR3 is CATSTGIGAAFF. CDR3 nucleotides: TGTGCCACCAGTACAGGGATTGGTGCCGCTTTCTTT.